These 23 T cell receptor beta chains were all obtained from the same sample, sequenced in a study of cytomegalovirus exposure and HLA in healthy donors. PCR primers comprised 60 Vbeta and 13 Jbeta primers. Only in-frame clones appear in the TCRdb table, and some are missing; sequencing was by immunoSEQ multiplex PCR. Here the sample spans 180,000 or so clones, roughly 80% being singletons. Input material: PBMCs. These receptors came from a man in his forties or fifties in good health and CMV-seronegative.

V is TRBV7-2 and J is TRBJ1-1; D remains unclear. Trimming cost V 4 bases and J 1 base, with 7 bases left between them. Germline CDR1 reads SGHTA; CDR2 reads FQGNSA. The CDR3 extends over 13 amino acids. The CDR3 DNA reads TGTGCCAGCAGCTCTCGACAGAACACTGAAGCTTTCTTT. The encoded protein is CASSSRQNTEAFF.

This clone was seen a handful of times. This chain links TRBV6-6 with TRBJ2-1; 7 nucleotides align to TRBD1. The V and J ends lost 2 bases and 4 bases, in that order; junction bases with no gene match: 2. Per the germline V gene, CDR1 is MNHNY and CDR2 is SVGAGI (reference sequence). The CDR3 is 14 amino acids. CDR3 in DNA: TGTGCCAGCAGTTACGGGACAGCATACAATGAGCAGTTCTTC. It specifies CASSYGTAYNEQFF.

The chain links TRBV14 to TRBJ2-1; 7 nucleotides line up with TRBD2. Germline CDR1 reads SGHDN; CDR2 reads FVKESK. Unmatched junction bases numbered 11, after V lost 0 bases and J lost 6 bases. This CDR3 contains 17 residues. The CDR3 DNA follows: TGTGCCAGCAGCCAAGATATTTCGTGGGAGGGCCGCAATGAGCAGTTCTTC. Amino acid sequence: CASSQDISWEGRNEQFF.

The rearrangement links TRBV7-2 to TRBJ1-2; a possible D gene is TRBD1 (5 bases). V shed 1 base and J shed 4 bases, with 16 bases lying between them. The germline V gene encodes CDR1 SGHTA and CDR2 FQGNSA. This CDR3 comprises 16 residues. The CDR3: CASSLDSQGVGYGYTF. The CDR3 nucleotides are TGTGCCAGCAGCTTAGACTCACAAGGGGTCGGCTATGGCTACACCTTC.

This rearrangement joins TRBV19 to TRBJ1-1; the D gene is possibly TRBD1 (6 bases). V lost 7 bases to trimming and J lost 2 bases, with 11 bases between them. The CDR3 runs to 13 residues. Germline CDR1 and CDR2: LNHDA and SQIVND (reference sequence). The CDR3 spells CASNPGANTEAFF. The CDR3 region has the DNA TGTGCCAGTAATCCAGGGGCCAACACTGAAGCTTTCTTT. The complete variable domain, with remaining parts taken from reference TRBV19 and TRBJ1-1, reads DGGITQSPKYLFRKEGQNVTLSCEQNLNHDAMYWYRQDPGQGLRLIYYSQIVNDFQKGDIAEGYSVSREKKESFPLTVTSAQKNPTAFYLCASNPGANTEAFFGQGTRLTVV.

This chain uses TRBV7-3 with TRBJ2-3; 15 nucleotides match TRBD2. V shed 0 bases, J shed 5 bases, and the junction held 9 bases outside the gene matches. CDR1 and CDR2 (germline): SGHTA, FQGTGA. This CDR3 has 19 residues. The CDR3, as DNA: TGTGCCAGCAGCTTAACGTATGGGACTAGCGGGGGGATTATAGATACGCAGTATTTT. Encoded protein: CASSLTYGTSGGIIDTQYF.

This clone appeared a single time. This sequence joins TRBV5-1 and TRBJ1-4; TRBD1 is a possible D gene (5 bases). From germline, CDR1 is SGHRS and CDR2 YFSETQ. V dropped 5 bases and J dropped 5 bases, with 13 bases sitting between them. This CDR3 has 14 residues. DNA of the CDR3: TGCGCCAGCAGTTTCCAGGGTGGGAATGAAAAACTGTTTTTT. It translates to CASSFQGGNEKLFF.

The rearrangement uses TRBV4-1 and TRBJ1-2; D ambiguous. Germline V gives CDR1 MGHRA, CDR2 YSYEKL. V was clipped by 0 bases and J by 4 bases, with 12 bases between them. The CDR3 sequence is 15 residues long. CDR3 loop: CASSQEMVDSYGYTF. CDR3 DNA sequence: TGCGCCAGCAGCCAAGAGATGGTAGATTCCTATGGCTACACCTTC.

The rearrangement links TRBV21-1 to TRBJ2-7; no DNA check was done on the table's D call, TRBD1. TRBV21-1 is listed as a pseudogene. The CDR3 has 15 amino acids. The DNA for the CDR3 is TGTGCCAGCAGCAAAGCGCTGGGCAGGGGGCCCGAGCAGTACTTC. Protein: CASSKALGRGPEQYF.

The gene calls are TRBV19 and TRBJ2-2; TRBD2 agrees at 8 bases. Unmatched junction bases numbered 12, after V lost 10 bases and J lost 8 bases. CDR3 length: 14 residues. Germline CDR1 is LNHDA and CDR2 is SQIVND (reference sequence). The CDR3 is CATSGGKRFGELFF. The CDR3 DNA reads TGTGCCACTTCGGGGGGGAAAAGGTTTGGGGAGCTGTTTTTT.

This clone was counted only a few times. This chain uses TRBV10-2 with TRBJ2-7; tentatively, D is TRBD1 (7 bases). CDR3 length: 14 residues. Trimming removed 6 bases from V and 2 bases from J, with 14 bases in between. The germline V gene encodes CDR1 WSHSY and CDR2 SAAADI. In DNA form, the CDR3 reads TGCGCCAGCAGGCGGGACAGACAAGCCTACGAGCAGTACTTC. It translates to CASRRDRQAYEQYF.

The chain is built from TRBV4-3 and TRBJ2-3, with D hard to call. Between the trimmed V and J ends, which lost 2 bases and 5 bases, there was a span of 20 bases. Germline V gene data show CDR1 as LGHNA and CDR2 as YSLEER. This CDR3 has 17 amino acids. CDR3 sequence reads: CASSQLPYEEKIDTQYF. The CDR3, as DNA: TGCGCCAGCAGCCAACTCCCTTATGAGGAAAAAATAGATACGCAGTATTTT.

Comments on this clone: Other nucleotide sequences in the sample specify the same CDR3. The V and J genes are TRBV18 and TRBJ1-1; D is uncertain. The V end lost 3 bases, the J end lost 2 bases, and 4 bases lay between the germline ends. CDR1 and CDR2 (germline): KGHSH, LQKENI. The CDR3 has 12 residues. DNA for the CDR3: TGTGCCAGCTCACCCAGTAACACTGAAGCTTTCTTT. Protein sequence: CASSPSNTEAFF.

The J gene is TRBJ1-5, the V gene TRBV19; D perhaps matches TRBD1 (6 bases). The CDR3 is 14 residues long. With 7 bases removed from V and 5 bases from J, the gap between germline ends came to 15 bases. The V gene's germline CDR1 is LNHDA and CDR2 SQIVND (reference sequence). CDR3 amino acids: CASTPQGTHQPQHF. CDR3 coding DNA: TGTGCCAGTACCCCACAGGGAACGCATCAGCCCCAGCATTTT.

Notes on this clone: Germline is not matched at one junction end, which may reflect a read error. The V and J genes are TRBV6-1 and TRBJ1-6; 7 nucleotides line up with TRBD1. This CDR3 region has 15 residues. Germline V CDR1 and CDR2: MNHNS, SASEGT. The CDR3 sequence is CASTEGQVVNSPLHF. CDR3 in DNA: TGTGCCAGCACTGAAGGACAGGTCGTCAATTCACCCCTCCACTTT.

This rearrangement joins TRBV9 to TRBJ2-2, with D maybe TRBD1 (5 bases). The CDR3 sequence is 13 residues long. CDR1 SGDLS and CDR2 YYNGEE come from the germline V gene. V was shortened by 4 bases and J by 5 bases, with 9 bases between the two germline ends. CDR3 DNA: TGTGCCAGCAGCTCCAAGGGGACCGGGGAGCTGTTTTTT. This gives the protein CASSSKGTGELFF.

This clone was seen once. The chain carries TRBV5-1 and TRBJ1-2; weak D call: TRBD1 (6 bases). This CDR3 spans 16 amino acids. Deletions cut 4 bases from V and 3 bases from J, with 19 bases between. The V gene's germline CDR1 is SGHRS and CDR2 YFSETQ. The CDR3 is CASSPSLRGTYYGYTF. The CDR3 DNA reads TGCGCCAGCAGCCCGAGCCTCAGGGGCACATACTATGGCTACACCTTC.

The rearrangement joins TRBV27 to TRBJ2-7, with 8 bases fitting TRBD1. Germline lookup yields CDR1 MNHEY and CDR2 SMNVEV (reference sequence). J lost 3 bases, V lost 0 bases, and 16 bases had no gene match. The CDR3 totals 19 residues. In DNA, the CDR3 is TGTGCCAGCAGTTTATCGGCCGAAGCTGGACAGGGTTACTTCTACGAGCAGTACTTC. It is translated as CASSLSAEAGQGYFYEQYF.

This clone has more than one count but fewer than ten. V gene TRBV18 combines with J gene TRBJ2-1; the D gene is possibly TRBD2 (6 bases). V was shortened by 7 bases and J by 5 bases, with 18 bases between the two germline ends. The germline V gene encodes CDR1 KGHSH and CDR2 LQKENI. The CDR3 length is 15 residues. CDR3 DNA sequence: TGTGCCAGCTTAGGAGGGCTCGGTGCGGACAATGAGCAGTTCTTC. Protein product: CASLGGLGADNEQFF.

This sequence joins TRBV30 and TRBJ2-1; 9 bases are shared with TRBD2. This CDR3 has 14 residues. V shed 4 bases and J 7 bases; nucleotides not matched to a gene: 8. Germline assignment: CDR1 GTSNPN and CDR2 SVGIG (reference sequence). For the CDR3, the DNA is TGTGCCTGGACTCTCGGGCGGGGGGGAAATGAGCAGTTCTTC. As protein: CAWTLGRGGNEQFF. Drawing the rest from reference TRBV30 and TRBJ2-1, the complete variable domain is SQTIHQWPATLVQPVGSPLSLECTVEGTSNPNLYWYRQAAGRGLQLLFYSVGIGQISSEVPQNLSASRPQDRQFILSSKKLLLSDSGFYLCAWTLGRGGNEQFFGPGTRLTVL.

The chain couples TRBV28 to TRBJ2-3; weak D call: TRBD1 (5 bases). The germline gives CDR1 MDHEN, CDR2 SYDVKM. V was clipped by 4 bases and J by 2 bases, with 19 bases between them. The CDR3 consists of 17 residues. DNA for the CDR3: TGTGCCAGCAGTTCCGCTACTCGGCAGGGCTCCACAGATACGCAGTATTTT. It is translated as CASSSATRQGSTDTQYF.

The chain combines TRBV5-1 with TRBJ1-6; no definite D call. Trimming left V 4 bases short and J 0 bases short, with 14 bases between. Germline V gene data show CDR1 as SGHRS and CDR2 as YFSETQ. The CDR3 covers 17 residues. CDR3: CASSVRGEGSYNSPLHF. In nucleotides, the CDR3 is TGCGCCAGCAGCGTCAGAGGTGAGGGCTCCTATAATTCACCCCTCCACTTT.

This clone was seen a single time. This chain joins TRBV9 and TRBJ2-1; tentatively, D is TRBD2 (7 bases). With 4 bases removed from V and 0 bases from J, the gap between germline ends came to 17 bases. This CDR3 contains 17 residues. Germline CDR1 reads SGDLS; CDR2 reads YYNGEE. As DNA, the CDR3 is TGTGCCAGCAGCCCCCGGGGGGCGGGCAGCTCCTACAATGAGCAGTTCTTC. This sequence encodes CASSPRGAGSSYNEQFF.